These 27 T cell receptor beta chains came from one sample sequenced in a study of T cells in Graves' hyperthyroidism and ophthalmopathy. Regions amplified from RNA transcripts were the TCR beta CDR3 regions. When the TCR CDR3 underwent first-round RT-PCR, the HTBI primer set was used. Using its own MiXCR run on the multiplex PCR reads, TCRdb lists one record per CDR3 protein. Counted here are 90,000 to 120,000 distinct CDR3 sequences, about 17% occurring once; the ten biggest clones make up 42%. Specimen: blood. The receptors were sampled from a woman aged 50 to 60 with Graves' hyperthyroidism.

This clonotype was recorded at least ten times. The V call is TRBV6-2 or TRBV6-3, the J call TRBJ2-2; TRBD2 matches at 9 bases. The length of the CDR3 is 14 residues. CDR1 is MNHEY and CDR2 is SVGEGT in the germline V gene. The V segment lost 5 bases and the J segment 8 bases; nucleotides outside the gene matches: 6. CDR3 protein: CASSRLAEGGELFF. Written as DNA, the CDR3 is TGTGCCAGCAGTCGACTAGCGGAGGGAGGGGAGCTGTTTTTT.

This clonotype came up many times. The V call is TRBV5-1, the J call TRBJ2-3, with 9 nucleotides matching TRBD1. There are 14 residues in the CDR3. Germline trimming cut 4 bases from V and 5 bases from J; bases unmatched to any gene: 5. Germline-derived CDR1 and CDR2 are SGHRS and YFSETQ. For the CDR3, the DNA is TGCGCCAGCAGCACACAGGGGGCTCAAGATACGCAGTATTTT. This codes for CASSTQGAQDTQYF.

This clonotype was recorded many times. The CDR3 is CASVEGKGYEQYV. DNA of the CDR3: TGTGCCAGCGTGGAGGGGAAAGGGTACGAGCAGTACGTC. The chain is built from TRBV6-1 and TRBJ2-7; possibly TRBD2 for D (6 bases). The germline gives CDR1 MNHNS, CDR2 SASEGT. V lost 8 bases and J lost 4, with 15 bases in between. The CDR3 totals 13 residues.

This clonotype was seen ten or more times. This chain joins TRBV11-1 and TRBJ1-1; D is unclear. CDR1 is SGHAT and CDR2 is FQDESV in the germline V gene (reference sequence). This CDR3 is 14 amino acids long. Trimming took 1 base from V and 6 from J, leaving 12 bases between them. The chain's CDR3 is CASSLVGGFAEAFF. CDR3 bases: TGTGCCAGCAGCTTAGTAGGAGGGTTCGCTGAAGCTTTCTTT.

Ten or more counts support this clonotype. V and J are TRBV4-2 and TRBJ2-2, with D tentatively TRBD1 or TRBD2 (5 bases each). Germline V CDR1 and CDR2: LGHNA, YNFKEQ. Trimming removed 4 bases at V and 0 bases at J, with 15 bases between. CDR3 size: 17 residues. CDR3 nucleotides: TGTGCCAGCAGCCCCTTGTCCCAGGGACCGAACACCGGGGAGCTGTTTTTT. It specifies CASSPLSQGPNTGELFF.

This rearrangement joins TRBV7-9 to TRBJ1-3; unclear D gene. The CDR3 contains 13 residues. V was pared by 1 base and J by 7 bases, with 8 bases between. Germline V lookup: CDR1 SEHNR, CDR2 FQNEAQ (reference sequence). The CDR3 sequence: CASSLEYRNTIYF. In nucleotides, the CDR3 is TGTGCCAGCAGCTTAGAATATAGGAACACCATATATTTT.

This clonotype was observed at least ten times. The J gene is TRBJ2-5, the V gene TRBV7-9; the D gene is possibly TRBD1 (6 bases). This CDR3 contains 14 residues. The germline V gene encodes CDR1 SEHNR and CDR2 FQNEAQ (reference sequence). V lost 2 bases to trimming and J lost 2 bases, with 9 bases between them. Written as DNA, the CDR3 is TGTGCCAGCAGCTTACCGACAGGACAAGAGACCCAGTACTTC. Its translation is CASSLPTGQETQYF.

This clonotype appeared many times. V and J are TRBV28 and TRBJ2-7, with TRBD2 matching over 11 bases. Germline V gives CDR1 MDHEN, CDR2 SYDVKM. CDR3 length: 14 residues. The V segment lost 4 bases and the J segment 2 bases; nucleotides outside the gene matches: 1. The CDR3, as DNA: TGTGCCAGCAGTTCACTAGCGGGGGCCTACGAGCAGTACGTC. This codes for CASSSLAGAYEQYV.

This clonotype was seen many times. The rearrangement joins TRBV6-1 to TRBJ2-2, with D unresolved. This CDR3 spans 13 amino acids. The germline CDR1 and CDR2 sequences are MNHNS and SASEGT. Between the trimmed V and J ends, which lost 4 bases and 3 bases, there was a span of 6 bases. Here the CDR3 DNA reads TGTGCCAGCAGTGTTATTGACACCGGGGAGCTGTTTTTT. Its protein is CASSVIDTGELFF.

The chain uses TRBV5-6 and TRBJ1-3, with D maybe TRBD1 (6 bases). The CDR3 loop spans 16 amino acids. The V and J ends lost 3 bases and 2 bases respectively, with 15 bases between them. The V gene's germline CDR1 is SGHDT and CDR2 YYEEEE. CDR3 sequence (DNA): TGTGCCAGCAGCTCGGGGGACAAAGTAACTGGAAACACCATATATTTT. Translating gives CASSSGDKVTGNTIYF. The full variable domain, its missing parts supplied by reference TRBV5-6 and TRBJ1-3, is DAGVTQSPTHLIKTRGQQVTLRCSPKSGHDTVSWYQQALGQGPQFIFQYYEEEERQRGNFPDRFSGHQFPNYSSELNVNALLLGDSALYLCASSSGDKVTGNTIYFGEGSWLTVV.

The rearrangement links TRBV20-1 to TRBJ2-3, with D uncertain. The CDR3 contains 17 residues. V was cut by 5 bases and J by 0 bases, with 21 bases left in between. The germline V gene has CDR1 DFQATT and CDR2 SNEGSKA (reference sequence). In DNA, the CDR3 is TGCAGTGCTCGAAATCTAGGGCAGAGCCTAAGCACAGATACGCAGTATTTT. It translates to CSARNLGQSLSTDTQYF.

This clonotype was observed many times. The chain has TRBV11-2 and TRBJ2-1; a possible D gene is TRBD2 (6 bases). The germline CDR1 and CDR2 sequences are SGHAT and FQNNGV. Trimming took 3 bases from V and 14 from J, leaving 11 bases between them. CDR3 size: 11 residues. The CDR3 loop is CASSLSREEFF. Written as DNA, the CDR3 is TGTGCCAGCAGCTTGTCCAGGGAGGAGTTCTTC.

This clonotype was found many times. V is TRBV5-4 and J is TRBJ1-4, with 11 bases matching TRBD1. CDR3 size: 14 residues. The germline CDR1 and CDR2 sequences are SGHNT and YYREEE (reference sequence). The ends lost 4 bases at V and 6 bases at J; junction bases unmatched: 2. The CDR3 nucleotides are TGTGCCAGCAGCCGGACAGGGGGCTATGAAAAACTGTTTTTT. It yields the protein CASSRTGGYEKLFF.

This clonotype was recorded many times. CDR3 sequence reads: CASSLSGAGGANVLTF. DNA of the CDR3: TGTGCCAGCAGCCTGTCGGGGGCAGGTGGGGCCAACGTCCTGACTTTC. The V call is TRBV5-5, the J call TRBJ2-6; D is perhaps TRBD1 or TRBD2 (6 bases each). Germline CDR1 reads SGHKS; CDR2 reads YYEKEE (reference sequence). The CDR3 loop spans 16 amino acids. Trimming took off 4 bases at V and 3 bases at J, with 14 bases between the two ends.

This clonotype was observed at least ten times. This chain uses TRBV7-9 with TRBJ2-2, with D perhaps matching TRBD1 or TRBD2 (5 bases each). Germline V lookup: CDR1 SEHNR, CDR2 FQNEAQ (reference sequence). V lost 2 bases and J lost 7, with 14 bases in between. The CDR3 runs 15 residues. The CDR3 reads CASSLLGPMSGELFF. CDR3 DNA sequence: TGTGCCAGCAGCTTATTGGGACCTATGAGCGGGGAGCTGTTTTTT.

This clonotype was picked up many times. The chain joins TRBV11-1 to TRBJ2-1, with D unresolved. Germline assignment: CDR1 SGHAT and CDR2 FQDESV (reference sequence). The CDR3 is 13 amino acids. Trimming removed 4 bases from V and 3 bases from J, with 7 bases in between. CDR3 DNA: TGTGCCAGCAGCTGGGCTAGCTACAATGAGCAGTTCTTC. This translates into CASSWASYNEQFF.

V and J are TRBV20-1 and TRBJ2-1; 7 nucleotides agree with TRBD1. This CDR3 comprises 12 residues. Germline V gives CDR1 DFQATT, CDR2 SNEGSKA (reference sequence). CDR3 DNA sequence: TGCAGCGGCTCGAAGGGGGCGGATGAGCAGTTCTTC. This encodes CSGSKGADEQFF.

The V call is TRBV11-2, the J call TRBJ2-1; D perhaps matches TRBD2 (5 bases). Deletions cut 4 bases from V and 4 bases from J, with 17 bases between. This CDR3 has 16 residues. Germline values: CDR1 SGHAT, CDR2 FQNNGV. Here the CDR3 reads CASSSNSVRLYNEQFF. The DNA for the CDR3 is TGTGCCAGCAGCTCGAATAGCGTACGGTTATACAATGAGCAGTTCTTC.

This clonotype turned up a few times. The chain joins TRBV7-3 to TRBJ2-3; the D gene could be TRBD1 or TRBD2 (5 bases each). Germline V gene data show CDR1 as SGHTA and CDR2 as FQGTGA. V lost 8 bases and J 7 bases, leaving 19 bases between the germline ends. The CDR3 has 14 amino acids. The DNA of the CDR3 is TGTGCCAGCGGATTGGGGGAACTAGAGAATACGCAGTATTTT. This translates into CASGLGELENTQYF. Supplemented by reference TRBV7-3 and TRBJ2-3, the full variable domain reads GAGVSQTPSNKVTEKGKYVELRCDPISGHTALYWYRQSLGQGPEFLIYFQGTGAADDSGLPNDRFFAVRPEGSVSTLKIQRTERGDSAVYLCASGLGELENTQYFGPGTRLTVL.

This clonotype was recorded many times. The chain links TRBV7-2 to TRBJ1-2; D is undetermined. The CDR3 has 12 residues. Germline assignment: CDR1 SGHTA and CDR2 FQGNSA. Trimming cost V 1 base and J 3 bases, with 3 bases left between them. The CDR3 here is CASSLGDYGYTF. The CDR3 coding sequence is TGTGCCAGCAGCTTAGGGGACTATGGCTACACCTTC.

This clonotype was picked up many times. J is TRBJ2-1 and V is TRBV28, with 8 bases that match TRBD2. CDR1 and CDR2 from the germline V gene are MDHEN and SYDVKM. The trim removed 5 bases at V and 15 bases at J, leaving 15 bases unmatched. This CDR3 contains 14 residues. CDR3 amino acids: CASSTGTRGEILFF. The CDR3 DNA reads as TGTGCCAGCAGTACCGGGACTAGGGGGGAAATTCTGTTCTTC.

This clonotype was picked up many times. The chain joins TRBV9 to TRBJ2-5; the match to TRBD1 covers 9 bases. CDR3 size: 14 residues. The germline V gene encodes CDR1 SGDLS and CDR2 YYNGEE. Germline trimming cut 3 bases from V and 1 base from J; bases unmatched to any gene: 1. The CDR3 loop reads CASSAGQGQETQYF. CDR3 in DNA: TGTGCCAGCAGCGCGGGACAGGGCCAAGAGACCCAGTACTTC.

The chain joins TRBV19 to TRBJ2-1; D tentatively fits TRBD1 or TRBD2 (5 bases each). The V and J ends lost 3 bases and 5 bases respectively, with 14 bases between them. Looked up from germline, CDR1 is LNHDA and CDR2 is SQIVND (reference sequence). The length of the CDR3 is 15 residues. The CDR3 nucleotides read TGTGCCAGTAGTATGATGGGACGGAGTAACAATGAGCAGTTCTTC. Encoded protein: CASSMMGRSNNEQFF.

V usage is TRBV5-1 and J usage is TRBJ2-5; D call uncertain. This CDR3 comprises 13 residues. Germline CDR1 and CDR2: SGHRS and YFSETQ. V dropped 6 bases and J dropped 5 bases, with 14 bases sitting between them. This chain's CDR3 is CASTILDGETQYF. For the CDR3, the DNA is TGCGCCAGCACCATTTTAGATGGGGAGACCCAGTACTTC.

This clonotype has ten or more counts. This chain links TRBV29-1 with TRBJ2-3, with a possible D match to TRBD2 (5 bases). CDR3 length: 14 amino acids. V lost 6 bases and J 3 bases, leaving 16 bases between the germline ends. CDR1 is SQVTM and CDR2 is ANQGSEA in the germline V gene. CDR3 amino acids: CSVPAAAVTDTQYF. Here the CDR3 DNA reads TGCAGCGTACCAGCGGCTGCGGTTACAGATACGCAGTATTTT.

This clonotype was detected ten times or more. The V call is TRBV20-1, the J call TRBJ1-5; no clear D. There are 14 residues in the CDR3. Germline assignment: CDR1 DFQATT and CDR2 SNEGSKA (reference sequence). The V end was cut by 0 bases, the J end by 6 bases, with 12 bases between. The CDR3 nucleotides are TGCAGTGCTAGAGATCACGGCGGAGGTCAGCCCCAGCATTTT. Encoded protein: CSARDHGGGQPQHF.

This clonotype was detected many times. This chain joins TRBV27 and TRBJ1-6, with 7 bases aligning to TRBD1. V trimming: 5 bases; J trimming: 5 bases; junction bases outside the gene matches: 15. CDR3 length: 18 amino acids. Germline CDR1 is MNHEY and CDR2 is SMNVEV (reference sequence). The CDR3 here is CASSPRQGLVIDNSPLHF. CDR3 sequence (DNA): TGTGCCAGCAGTCCTCGACAGGGACTTGTAATAGATAATTCACCCCTCCACTTT.